These 3 T cell receptor beta chains share one sample of origin, sequenced in a study of blood T cell repertoires in COVID-19. Sequencing was performed with immunoSEQ multiplex PCR; in TCRdb, only in-frame clones are kept and a portion is missing. This sample has some 160,000 clones, with more than 65% found just once. The sample consisted of peripheral blood. These receptors came from a man between 60 and 75 years old with acute or convalescent COVID-19.

The genes are TRBV30 and TRBJ2-1, with TRBD2 as a possible D gene (5 bases). The germline gives CDR1 GTSNPN, CDR2 SVGIG (reference sequence). The CDR3 is made up of 15 amino acids. Between the trimmed V and J ends, which lost 4 bases and 1 base, there was a span of 14 bases. CDR3 bases: TGTGCCTGGATCAAAATGGGAGCATCCTACAATGAGCAGTTCTTC. It is translated as CAWIKMGASYNEQFF.

This rearrangement joins TRBV5-1 to TRBJ2-3, with 7 nucleotides matching TRBD1. The J segment lost 1 base and the V segment lost 0 bases, leaving 2 bases of the junction unmatched. The CDR3 runs 15 residues. Germline V gene lookup returns CDR1 SGHRS and CDR2 YFSETQ. CDR3 amino acids: CASSLAGTGTDTQYF. DNA for the CDR3: TGCGCCAGCAGCTTGGCCGGGACAGGCACAGATACGCAGTATTTT.

The J gene is TRBJ1-6, the V gene TRBV6-5; D not resolved. V gave up 4 bases and J gave up 0 bases, with 10 bases separating them. From germline, CDR1 is MNHEY and CDR2 SVGAGI. The CDR3 has 16 residues. The DNA for the CDR3 is TGTGCCAGCAGTTTCCAAAGGAGCTCCTATAATTCACCCCTCCACTTT. Translation gives CASSFQRSSYNSPLHF.